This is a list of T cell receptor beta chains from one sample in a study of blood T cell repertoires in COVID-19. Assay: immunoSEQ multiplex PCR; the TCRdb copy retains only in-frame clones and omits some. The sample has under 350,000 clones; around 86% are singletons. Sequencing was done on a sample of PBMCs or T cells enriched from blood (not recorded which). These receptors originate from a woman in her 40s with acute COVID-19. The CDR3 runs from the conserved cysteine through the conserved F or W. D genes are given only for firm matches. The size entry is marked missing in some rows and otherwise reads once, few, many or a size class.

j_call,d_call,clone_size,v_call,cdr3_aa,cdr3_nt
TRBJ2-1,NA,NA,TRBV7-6,CASSLAPVTARGEQFF,TGTGCCAGCAGCTTAGCCCCTGTGACTGCCCGGGGTGAGCAGTTCTTC
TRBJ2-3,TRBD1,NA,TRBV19,CASSIEGDRVTDTQYF,TGTGCCAGTAGTATTGAGGGGGACAGGGTGACAGATACGCAGTATTTT
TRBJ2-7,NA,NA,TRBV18,CASSPTALDHEQYF,TGTGCCAGCTCACCGACAGCGCTAGATCACGAGCAGTACTTC
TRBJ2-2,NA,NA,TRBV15,CATSRAWPGQANTGELFF,TGTGCCACCAGCAGAGCTTGGCCGGGACAAGCGAACACCGGGGAGCTGTTTTTT
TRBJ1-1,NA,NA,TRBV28,CASSLKTTEAFF,TGTGCCAGCAGTCTAAAGACAACTGAAGCTTTCTTT
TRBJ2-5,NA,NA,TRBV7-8,CASSPSGETQYF,TGTGCCAGCAGCCCCAGCGGTGAGACCCAGTACTTC
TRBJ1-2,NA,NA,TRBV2,CASSEGGNYGYTF,TGTGCCAGCAGTGAGGGGGGTAACTATGGCTACACCTTC
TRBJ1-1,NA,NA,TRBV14,CASSQDSLRLRDTEAFF,TGTGCCAGCAGCCAAGACTCCCTTCGACTCAGGGACACTGAAGCTTTCTTT
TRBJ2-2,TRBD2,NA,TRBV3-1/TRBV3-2,CASSLLAGGRSTGELFF,TGTGCCAGCAGCCTCCTAGCGGGAGGGCGGAGCACCGGGGAGCTGTTTTTT
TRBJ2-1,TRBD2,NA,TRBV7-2,CASSLVGLAGVHNEQFF,TGTGCCAGCAGCTTAGTAGGGCTAGCGGGAGTCCATAATGAGCAGTTCTTC
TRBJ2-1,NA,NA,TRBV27,CASSLGRYNEQFF,TGTGCCAGCAGCCTGGGGCGGTACAATGAGCAGTTCTTC
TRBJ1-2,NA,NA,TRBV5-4,CASSPDRRPNYGYTF,TGTGCCAGCAGTCCCGACAGACGACCTAACTATGGCTACACCTTC
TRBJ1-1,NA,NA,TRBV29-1,CSVYRGSEAFF,TGCAGCGTTTATAGGGGTTCTGAAGCTTTCTTT
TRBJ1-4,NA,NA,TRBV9,CASSVSGAGATNEKLFF,TGTGCCAGCAGCGTGAGTGGGGCTGGTGCAACTAATGAAAAACTGTTTTTT
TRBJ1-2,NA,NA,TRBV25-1,CASSVTGGYTF,TGTGCCAGCAGTGTAACGGGTGGCTACACCTTC
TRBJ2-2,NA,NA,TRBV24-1,CATSEAGSNTGELFF,TGTGCCACCAGTGAGGCGGGGTCGAACACCGGGGAGCTGTTTTTT
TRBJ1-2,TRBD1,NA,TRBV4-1,CASSQPTGKVYGYTF,TGCGCCAGCAGCCAACCGACAGGGAAAGTCTATGGCTACACCTTC
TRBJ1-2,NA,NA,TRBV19,CASSIGVTGRIYGGYTF,TGTGCCAGTAGTATAGGGGTGACAGGCCGGATATATGGTGGCTACACCTTC
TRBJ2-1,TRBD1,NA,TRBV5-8,CASSLRTGGYNEQFF,TGTGCCAGCAGCTTGAGGACAGGGGGCTACAATGAGCAGTTCTTC
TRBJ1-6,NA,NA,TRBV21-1,CAASAKNTSSSYNSPLHF,TGTGCCGCGTCCGCTAAAAATACTTCGAGCTCCTATAATTCACCCCTCCACTTT
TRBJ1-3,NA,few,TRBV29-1,CSVGLGGGNTIYF,TGCAGCGTTGGGTTGGGGGGTGGAAACACCATATATTTT
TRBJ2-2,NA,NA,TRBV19,CASRVSGTNTGELFF,TGTGCCAGTAGGGTGAGCGGAACGAACACCGGGGAGCTGTTTTTT
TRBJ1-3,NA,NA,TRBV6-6,CASVQGISGNTIYF,TGTGCCAGCGTTCAGGGGATTTCTGGAAACACCATATATTTT
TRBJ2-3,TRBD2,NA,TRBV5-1,CASSWGLPNNPTDTQYF,TGCGCCAGCAGCTGGGGACTACCAAATAACCCCACAGATACGCAGTATTTT
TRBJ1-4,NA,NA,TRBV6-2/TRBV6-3,CASSQGHSTNEKLFF,TGTGCCAGCAGCCAGGGACACTCAACTAATGAAAAACTGTTTTTT
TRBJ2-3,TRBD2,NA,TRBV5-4,CASSSSGITDTQYF,TGTGCCAGCAGCTCTAGCGGGATCACAGATACGCAGTATTTT
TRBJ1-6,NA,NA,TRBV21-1,CASGTGTSSYNSPLHF,TGTGCCAGCGGGACAGGGACCAGCTCCTATAATTCACCCCTCCACTTT
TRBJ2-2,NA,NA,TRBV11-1,CASRRRLPEPGELFF,TGTGCCAGCAGGCGTCGACTACCAGAACCCGGGGAGCTGTTTTTT
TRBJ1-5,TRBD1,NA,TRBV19,CASTRAGGDAANQPQHF,TGTGCCAGTACCCGGGCAGGGGGCGACGCGGCCAATCAGCCCCAGCATTTT
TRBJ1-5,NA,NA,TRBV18,CASSPEQGRQPQHF,TGTGCCAGCTCACCAGAACAGGGACGGCAGCCCCAGCATTTT
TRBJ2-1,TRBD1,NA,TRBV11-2,CASSFLDRDRDDNEQFF,TGTGCCAGCAGCTTTTTAGACCGGGACAGGGATGACAATGAGCAGTTCTTC
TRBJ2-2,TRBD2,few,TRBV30,CAWSTGTSGLGELFF,TGTGCCTGGAGTACCGGGACTAGCGGATTGGGGGAGCTGTTTTTT
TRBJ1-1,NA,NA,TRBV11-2,CASSPRGIAEAFF,TGTGCCAGCAGCCCGCGGGGGATTGCTGAAGCTTTCTTT
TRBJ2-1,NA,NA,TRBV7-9,CASSLQWDIAYNEQFF,TGTGCCAGCAGCTTACAATGGGACATAGCCTACAATGAGCAGTTCTTC
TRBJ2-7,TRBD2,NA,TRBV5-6,CASSRIAGGPSYEQYF,TGTGCCAGCAGCCGTATAGCGGGAGGGCCGTCCTACGAGCAGTACTTC
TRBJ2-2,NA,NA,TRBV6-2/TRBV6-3,CASSSGLKTGELFF,TGTGCCAGCAGTTCCGGACTGAAAACCGGGGAGCTGTTTTTT
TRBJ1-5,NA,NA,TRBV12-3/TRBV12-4,CASSPTNQPQHF,TGTGCCAGCAGCCCGACTAATCAGCCCCAGCATTTT
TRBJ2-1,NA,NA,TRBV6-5,CASSYSGQGDYNEQFF,TGTGCCAGCAGTTACTCGGGTCAGGGCGACTACAATGAGCAGTTCTTC
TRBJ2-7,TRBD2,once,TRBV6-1,CASSETSSGRFYEQYF,TGTGCCAGCAGTGAGACTTCTAGCGGGAGGTTTTACGAGCAGTACTTC
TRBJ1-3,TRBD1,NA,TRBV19,CASSAGGTGNTIYF,TGTGCCAGTAGTGCAGGGGGCACTGGAAACACCATATATTTT
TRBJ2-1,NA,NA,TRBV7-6,CASSLGPFNEQFF,TGTGCCAGCAGCTTAGGGCCCTTCAATGAGCAGTTCTTC
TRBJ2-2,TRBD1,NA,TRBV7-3,CASRDRGHAGELFF,TGTGCCAGCAGGGACAGGGGGCACGCCGGGGAGCTGTTTTTT
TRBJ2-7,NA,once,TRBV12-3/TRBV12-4,CASSSPNSYEQYF,TGTGCCAGCAGTTCCCCAAACTCCTACGAGCAGTACTTC
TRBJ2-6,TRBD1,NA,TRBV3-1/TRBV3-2,CASSPTGTGPNVLTF,TGTGCCAGCAGCCCGACAGGGACAGGCCCCAACGTCCTGACTTTC
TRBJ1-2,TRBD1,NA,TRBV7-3,CASSLGPRDRAYGYTF,TGTGCCAGCAGCTTAGGGCCTCGGGACAGGGCTTATGGCTACACCTTC
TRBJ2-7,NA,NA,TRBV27,CASSSTLDSGHYEQYF,TGTGCCAGCAGTTCCACCCTGGACTCGGGACACTACGAGCAGTACTTC
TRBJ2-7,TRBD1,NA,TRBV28,CASSPAGTGAPTSLF,TGTGCCAGCAGCCCAGCCGGGACAGGGGCTCCTACCAGCCTCTTC
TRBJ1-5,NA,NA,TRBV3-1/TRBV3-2,CASSQSGRGGQPQHF,TGTGCCAGCAGCCAGTCGGGTCGGGGGGGCCAGCCCCAGCATTTT
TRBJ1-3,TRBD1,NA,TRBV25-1,CASSEYKRGRSGNTIYF,TGTGCCAGCAGTGAATATAAGAGGGGGCGATCTGGAAACACCATATATTTT
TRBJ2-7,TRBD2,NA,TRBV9,CASSAGTSGSYEQYF,TGTGCCAGCAGCGCTGGGACTAGCGGGAGCTACGAGCAGTACTTC
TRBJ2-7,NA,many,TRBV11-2,CASSLESRRQYF,TGTGCCAGCAGCTTAGAGTCGAGAAGGCAGTACTTC
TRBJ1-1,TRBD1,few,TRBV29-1,CSVGTGVWAEAFF,TGCAGCGTTGGAACAGGGGTCTGGGCTGAAGCTTTCTTT
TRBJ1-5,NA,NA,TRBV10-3,CAISEGQGNQPQHF,TGTGCCATCAGTGAGGGTCAGGGCAATCAGCCCCAGCATTTT
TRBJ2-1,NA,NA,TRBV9,CASSAQGPLIYNEQFF,TGTGCCAGCAGCGCACAGGGCCCCCTAATTTACAATGAGCAGTTCTTC
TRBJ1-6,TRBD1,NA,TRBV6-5,CASSAWTGAYSPLHF,TGTGCCAGCAGCGCTTGGACAGGGGCTTATTCACCCCTCCACTTT